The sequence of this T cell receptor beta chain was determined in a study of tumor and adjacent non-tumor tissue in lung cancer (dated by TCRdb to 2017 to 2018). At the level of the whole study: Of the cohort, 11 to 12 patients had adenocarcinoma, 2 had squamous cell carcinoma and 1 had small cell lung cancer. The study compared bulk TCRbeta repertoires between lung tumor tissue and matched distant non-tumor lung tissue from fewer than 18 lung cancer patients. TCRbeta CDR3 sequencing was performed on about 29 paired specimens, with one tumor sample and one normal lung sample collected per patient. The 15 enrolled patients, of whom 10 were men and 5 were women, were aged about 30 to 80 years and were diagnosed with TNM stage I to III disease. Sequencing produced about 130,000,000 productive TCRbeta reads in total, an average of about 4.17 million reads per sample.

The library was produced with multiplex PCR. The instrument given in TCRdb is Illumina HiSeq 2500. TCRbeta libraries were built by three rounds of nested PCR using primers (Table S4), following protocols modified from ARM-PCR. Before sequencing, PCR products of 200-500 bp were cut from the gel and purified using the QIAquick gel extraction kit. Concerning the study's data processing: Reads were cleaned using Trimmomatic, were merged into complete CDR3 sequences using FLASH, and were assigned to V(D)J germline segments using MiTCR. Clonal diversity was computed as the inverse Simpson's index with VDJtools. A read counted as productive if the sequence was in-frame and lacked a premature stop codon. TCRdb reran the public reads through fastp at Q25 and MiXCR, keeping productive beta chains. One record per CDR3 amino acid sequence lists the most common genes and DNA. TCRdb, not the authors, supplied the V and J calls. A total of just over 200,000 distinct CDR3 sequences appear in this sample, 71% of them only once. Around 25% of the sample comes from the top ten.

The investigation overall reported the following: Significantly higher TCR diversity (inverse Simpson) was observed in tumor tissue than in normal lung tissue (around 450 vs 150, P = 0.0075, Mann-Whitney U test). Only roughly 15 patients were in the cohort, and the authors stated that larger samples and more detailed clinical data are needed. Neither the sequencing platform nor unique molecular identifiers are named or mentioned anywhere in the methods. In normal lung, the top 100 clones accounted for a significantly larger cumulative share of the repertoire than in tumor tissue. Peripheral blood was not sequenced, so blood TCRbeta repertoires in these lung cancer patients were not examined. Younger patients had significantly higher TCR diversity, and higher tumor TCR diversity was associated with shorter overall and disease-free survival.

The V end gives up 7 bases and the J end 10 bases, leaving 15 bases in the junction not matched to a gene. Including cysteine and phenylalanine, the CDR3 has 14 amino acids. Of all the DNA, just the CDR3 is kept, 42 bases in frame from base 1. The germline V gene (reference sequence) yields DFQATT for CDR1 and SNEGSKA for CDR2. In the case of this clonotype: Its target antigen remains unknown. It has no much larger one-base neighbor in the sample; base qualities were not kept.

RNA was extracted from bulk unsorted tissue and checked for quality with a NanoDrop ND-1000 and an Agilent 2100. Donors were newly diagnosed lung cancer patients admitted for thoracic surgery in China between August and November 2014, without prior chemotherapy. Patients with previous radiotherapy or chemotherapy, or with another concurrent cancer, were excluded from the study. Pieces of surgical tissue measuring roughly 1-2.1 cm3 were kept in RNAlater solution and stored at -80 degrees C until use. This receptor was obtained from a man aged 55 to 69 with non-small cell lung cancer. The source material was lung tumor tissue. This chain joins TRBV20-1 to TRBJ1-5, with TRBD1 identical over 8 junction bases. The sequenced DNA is TGCAGTGTTACCCTAGGACAGGGAGGGCAACCCCAGCATTTT. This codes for CSVTLGQGGQPQHF.